This T cell receptor beta chain was captured in a study of cytomegalovirus exposure and HLA in healthy donors. Points from the study as a whole: Across donors, sequencing depth was assumed by presence/absence analyses to be roughly uniform. The only immune exposure information that was available was CMV serostatus.

This CDR3 comprises 15 residues. V dropped 2 bases and J dropped 5; count of bases not matched to a gene: 3. Germline CDR1 reads SGHRS; CDR2 reads YFSETQ. This clone was counted a few times. Its matching antigen is unknown. Primers for the PCR totalled 60 Vbeta and 13 Jbeta. The protocol was immunoSEQ multiplex PCR, while the TCRdb copy is restricted to in-frame clones and leaves out a portion. Of around 130,000 clones listed, 66% are singletons. Sequencing used PBMCs. This sequence joins TRBV5-1 and TRBJ1-6; the match to TRBD1 covers 8 bases. This sequence was found in an older woman in good health and CMV-seronegative. CDR3 sequence reads: CASSFRTGNNSPLHF. CDR3 nucleotide sequence: TGCGCCAGCAGCTTTCGGACAGGGAATAATTCACCCCTCCACTTT.